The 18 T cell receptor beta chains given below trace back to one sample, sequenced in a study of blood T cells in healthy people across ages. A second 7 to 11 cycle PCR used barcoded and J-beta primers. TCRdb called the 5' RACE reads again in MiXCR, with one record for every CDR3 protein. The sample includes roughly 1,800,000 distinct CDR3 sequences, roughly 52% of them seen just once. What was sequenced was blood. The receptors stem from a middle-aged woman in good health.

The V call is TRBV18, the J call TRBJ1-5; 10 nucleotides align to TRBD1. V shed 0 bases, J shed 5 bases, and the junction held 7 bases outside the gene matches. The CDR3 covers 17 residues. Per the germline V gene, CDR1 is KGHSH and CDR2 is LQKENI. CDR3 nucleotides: TGTGCCAGCTCACCACCGCCGGGACAGGGGTTTGATCAGCCCCAGCATTTT. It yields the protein CASSPPPGQGFDQPQHF.

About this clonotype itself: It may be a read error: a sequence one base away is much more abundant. In nucleotides, the CDR3 is TGCAACGTTAGGGACAGAACCAAAAACATTCAGTACTTC. It codes for CNVRDRTKNIQYF. This rearrangement joins TRBV29-1 to TRBJ2-4; 7 bases line up with TRBD1. The CDR3 has 13 residues. In germline, CDR1 is SQVTM, CDR2 ANQGSEA.

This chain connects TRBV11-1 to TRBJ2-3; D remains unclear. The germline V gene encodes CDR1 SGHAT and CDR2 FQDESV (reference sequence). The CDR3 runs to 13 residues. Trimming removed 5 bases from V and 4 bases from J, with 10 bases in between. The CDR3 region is CASSGAIADTQYF. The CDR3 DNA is TGTGCCAGCAGCGGAGCGATCGCAGATACGCAGTATTTT.

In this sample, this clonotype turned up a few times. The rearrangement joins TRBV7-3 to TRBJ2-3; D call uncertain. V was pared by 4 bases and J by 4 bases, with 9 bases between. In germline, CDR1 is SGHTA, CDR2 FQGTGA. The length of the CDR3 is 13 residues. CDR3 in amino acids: CASSSIASDTQYF. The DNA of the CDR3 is TGTGCCAGCAGCTCTATCGCCTCAGATACGCAGTATTTT.

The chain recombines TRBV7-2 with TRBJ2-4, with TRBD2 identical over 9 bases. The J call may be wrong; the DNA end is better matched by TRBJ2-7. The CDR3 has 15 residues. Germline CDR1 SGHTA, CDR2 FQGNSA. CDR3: CASSLGGGADYEQYF. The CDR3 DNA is TGTGCCAGCAGCTTAGGCGGGGGGGCAGACTACGAGCAGTACTTC.

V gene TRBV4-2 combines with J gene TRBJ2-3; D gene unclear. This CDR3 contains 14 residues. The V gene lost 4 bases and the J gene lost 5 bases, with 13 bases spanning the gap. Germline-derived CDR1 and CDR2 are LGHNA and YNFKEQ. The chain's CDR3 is CASSLTMSRDTQYF. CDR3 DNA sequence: TGTGCCAGCAGCCTTACGATGAGTCGAGATACGCAGTATTTT.

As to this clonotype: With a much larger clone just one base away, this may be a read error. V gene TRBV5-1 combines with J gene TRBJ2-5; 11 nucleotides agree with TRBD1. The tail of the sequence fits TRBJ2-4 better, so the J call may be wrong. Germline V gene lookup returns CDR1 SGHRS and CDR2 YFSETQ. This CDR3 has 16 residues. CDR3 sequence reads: CAGSWETDRGQRIQYF. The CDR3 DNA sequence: TGCGCCGGCAGCTGGGAGACGGACAGGGGGCAGCGCATTCAGTACTTC.

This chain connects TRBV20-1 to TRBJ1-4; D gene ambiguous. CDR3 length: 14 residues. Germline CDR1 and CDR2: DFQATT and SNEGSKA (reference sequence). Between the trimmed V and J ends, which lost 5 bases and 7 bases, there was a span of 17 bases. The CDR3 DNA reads TGCAGTGCTGGTGACCTCCGGGCAGTTGAAAAACTGTTTTTT. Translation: CSAGDLRAVEKLFF.

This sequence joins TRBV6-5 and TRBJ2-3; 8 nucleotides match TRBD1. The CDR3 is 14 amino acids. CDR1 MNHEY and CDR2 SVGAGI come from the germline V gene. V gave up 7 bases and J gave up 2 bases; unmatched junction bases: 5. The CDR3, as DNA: TGTGCCAGCAAGACAGGGGAATACACAGATACGCAGTATTTT. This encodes CASKTGEYTDTQYF.

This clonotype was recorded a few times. DNA of the CDR3: TGTGCCAGCAGCCAATCATTTTCGGGGGAAAACTATAATTCACCCCTCCACTTT. Translating it yields CASSQSFSGENYNSPLHF. The V call is TRBV16, the J call TRBJ1-6; maybe TRBD1 (5 bases). This CDR3 has 18 amino acids. Trimming took 0 bases from V and 3 from J, leaving 15 bases between them. Germline V CDR1 and CDR2: KGHSY, FQNENV. Full variable domain (remainder filled in from reference TRBV16 and TRBJ1-6): GEEVAQTPKHLVRGEGQKAKLYCAPIKGHSYVFWYQQVLKNEFKFLISFQNENVFDETGMPKERFSAKCLPNSPCSLEIQATKLEDSAVYFCASSQSFSGENYNSPLHFGNGTRLTVT.

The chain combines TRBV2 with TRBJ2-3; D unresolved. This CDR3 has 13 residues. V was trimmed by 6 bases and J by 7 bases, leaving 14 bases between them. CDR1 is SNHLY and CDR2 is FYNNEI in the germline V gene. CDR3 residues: CASSADRENTQYF. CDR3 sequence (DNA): TGTGCCAGCAGCGCTGACCGAGAAAATACGCAGTATTTT.

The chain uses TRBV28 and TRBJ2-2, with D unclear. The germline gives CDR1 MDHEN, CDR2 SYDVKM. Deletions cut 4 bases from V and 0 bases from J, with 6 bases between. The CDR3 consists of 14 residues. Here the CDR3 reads CASSWVANTGELFF. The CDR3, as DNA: TGTGCCAGCAGTTGGGTCGCGAACACCGGGGAGCTGTTTTTT.

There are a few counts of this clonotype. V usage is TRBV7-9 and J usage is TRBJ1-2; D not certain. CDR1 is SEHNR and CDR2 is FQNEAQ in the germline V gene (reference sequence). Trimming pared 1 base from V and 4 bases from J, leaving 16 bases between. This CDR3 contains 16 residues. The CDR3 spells CASSLVLGSFGYGYTF. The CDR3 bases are TGTGCCAGCAGCTTAGTTTTGGGCAGCTTTGGCTATGGCTACACCTTC. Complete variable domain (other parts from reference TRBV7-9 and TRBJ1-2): DTGVSQNPRHKITKRGQNVTFRCDPISEHNRLYWYRQTLGQGPEFLTYFQNEAQLEKSRLLSDRFSAERPKGSFSTLEIQRTEQGDSAMYLCASSLVLGSFGYGYTFGSGTRLTVV.

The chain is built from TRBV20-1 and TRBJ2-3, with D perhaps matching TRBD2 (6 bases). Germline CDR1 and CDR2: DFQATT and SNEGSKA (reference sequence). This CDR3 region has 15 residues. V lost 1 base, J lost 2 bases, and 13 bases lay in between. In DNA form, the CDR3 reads TGCAGTGCTAGAGGGCCGGGACTCATCACAGATACGCAGTATTTT. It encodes CSARGPGLITDTQYF.

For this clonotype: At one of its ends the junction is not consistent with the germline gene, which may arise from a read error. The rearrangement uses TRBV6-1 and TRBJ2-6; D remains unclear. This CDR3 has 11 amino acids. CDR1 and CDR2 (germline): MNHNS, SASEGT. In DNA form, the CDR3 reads TGTGCTAGCAGTCCTCTGAACGTCCTGACTTTC. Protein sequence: CASSPLNVLTF.

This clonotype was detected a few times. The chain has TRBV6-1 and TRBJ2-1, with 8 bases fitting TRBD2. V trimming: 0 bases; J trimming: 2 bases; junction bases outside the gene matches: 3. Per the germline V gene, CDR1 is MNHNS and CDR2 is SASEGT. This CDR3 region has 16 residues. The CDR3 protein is CASSEAVAGTYNEQFF. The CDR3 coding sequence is TGTGCCAGCAGTGAAGCGGTAGCGGGGACCTACAATGAGCAGTTCTTC.

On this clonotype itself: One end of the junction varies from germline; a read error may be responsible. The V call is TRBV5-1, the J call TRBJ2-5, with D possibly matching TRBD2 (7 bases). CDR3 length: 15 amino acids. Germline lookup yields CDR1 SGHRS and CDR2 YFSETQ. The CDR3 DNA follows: TGCGCCAGCAGCGCCTTAGAAGGGGGGGCAGAGGCCCAGTACTTC. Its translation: CASSALEGGAEAQYF. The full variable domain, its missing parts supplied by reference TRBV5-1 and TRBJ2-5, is KAGVTQTPRYLIKTRGQQVTLSCSPISGHRSVSWYQQTPGQGLQFLFEYFSETQRNKGNFPGRFSGRQFSNSRSEMNVSTLELGDSALYLCASSALEGGAEAQYFGPGTRLLVL.

The CDR3 is CASSFIEGRFYEQYF. The CDR3 nucleotides are TGTGCCAGCAGTTTTATCGAGGGTCGGTTCTACGAGCAGTACTTC. The chain combines TRBV28 with TRBJ2-7, with TRBD2 as a possible D gene (5 bases). The CDR3 extends over 15 amino acids. Trimming shortened V by 3 bases and J by 3 bases, and 15 bases separated the two germline ends. The germline gives CDR1 MDHEN, CDR2 SYDVKM.